These 27 T cell receptor beta chains originate from one sample sequenced in a study of blood T cells in healthy people across ages. Primers used in a second PCR of about 6 to 12 cycles were a sample-barcoded 5' primer and a J-beta primer mix. TCRdb fed the 5' RACE reads into MiXCR, producing one record per CDR3 protein. Of about 780,000 distinct CDR3 sequences in the sample, around half were seen once. Sequencing was carried out using blood. These receptors originate from an elderly man in good health.

The chain has TRBV10-3 and TRBJ2-3; the match to TRBD1 covers 8 bases. J lost 3 bases, V lost 7 bases, and 6 bases had no gene match. Germline loops: CDR1 ENHRY, CDR2 SYGVKD. The CDR3 totals 14 residues. In DNA form, the CDR3 reads TGTGCCATCACCCCCGGACAGGGTACAGATACGCAGTATTTT. It is translated as CAITPGQGTDTQYF.

This clonotype came up many times. The chain joins TRBV7-2 to TRBJ2-7; 13 bases align to TRBD2. The CDR3 has 18 amino acids. The V and J ends lost 4 bases and 6 bases, in that order; junction bases with no gene match: 15. CDR1 is SGHTA and CDR2 is FQGNSA in the germline V gene. CDR3: CASSSYLLPGLAGTEQYF. The CDR3 bases are TGTGCCAGCAGCTCGTACCTTTTGCCGGGACTAGCGGGAACCGAGCAGTACTTC.

The chain has TRBV28 and TRBJ2-4; 7 bases match TRBD2. Trimming at V came to 5 bases and at J to 0 bases, leaving 13 bases not matched to a gene. This CDR3 region has 18 residues. Germline loops: CDR1 MDHEN, CDR2 SYDVKM. CDR3 sequence reads: CASSLGGRTTLAKNIQYF. The CDR3, as DNA: TGTGCCAGCAGTCTTGGCGGGAGAACAACCCTAGCCAAAAACATTCAGTACTTC.

Note on this clonotype: The junction departs from germline at one end; a sequencing error may be responsible. The gene calls are TRBV19 and TRBJ1-6; D might be TRBD1 (6 bases). Germline V lookup: CDR1 LNHDA, CDR2 SQIVND (reference sequence). The CDR3 extends over 13 amino acids. CDR3 protein: CASNGQSNSPPHF. The CDR3 DNA sequence: TGTGCCAGTAACGGACAGAGTAATTCACCCCCCCACTTT.

The V and J genes are TRBV30 and TRBJ1-5; D is unclear. Germline V gives CDR1 GTSNPN, CDR2 SVGIG (reference sequence). This CDR3 spans 14 amino acids. Between the trimmed V and J ends, which lost 1 base and 0 bases, there was a span of 7 bases. The CDR3 DNA sequence: TGTGCCTGGAGTGCGCAGCATAGCAATCAGCCCCAGCATTTT. This encodes CAWSAQHSNQPQHF.

The chain links TRBV4-1 to TRBJ2-1; D is perhaps TRBD1 (5 bases). V shed 0 bases and J shed 7 bases, with 7 bases lying between them. The CDR3 spans 13 residues. CDR1 MGHRA and CDR2 YSYEKL come from the germline V gene. The CDR3 DNA reads as TGCGCCAGCAGCCAAGAGGCAGGGAATGAGCAGTTCTTC. It translates to CASSQEAGNEQFF.

Many counts were recorded for this clonotype. The CDR3 nucleotides read TGCAGCGTCTCCCCGCTAGCGGGTCGCACAGATACGCAGTATTTT. Translation gives CSVSPLAGRTDTQYF. The chain uses TRBV29-1 and TRBJ2-3; the match to TRBD2 covers 8 bases. The CDR3 spans 15 residues. Germline values: CDR1 SQVTM, CDR2 ANQGSEA. The ends lost 6 bases at V and 1 base at J; junction bases unmatched: 9.

The J gene is TRBJ2-1, the V gene TRBV7-6; 7 positions match TRBD2. V lost 5 bases to trimming and J lost 9 bases; unmatched junction nucleotides: 7. CDR3 length: 13 amino acids. The V gene's germline CDR1 is SGHVS and CDR2 FNYEAQ. The CDR3, as DNA: TGTGCCAGCAGCCCCAGGGACTACGGTGAGCAGTTCTTC. This translates into CASSPRDYGEQFF. Full variable domain (remainder filled in from reference TRBV7-6 and TRBJ2-1): GAGVSQSPRYKVTKRGQDVALRCDPISGHVSLYWYRQALGQGPEFLTYFNYEAQQDKSGLPNDRFSAERPEGSISTLTIQRTEQRDSAMYRCASSPRDYGEQFFGPGTRLTVL.

The J gene is TRBJ2-1, the V gene TRBV10-3; D ambiguous. CDR3 length equals 15 residues. Germline CDR1 ENHRY, CDR2 SYGVKD. Deletions cut 11 bases from V and 5 bases from J, with 22 bases between. CDR3: CAAGRRAEINNEQFF. In DNA form, the CDR3 reads TGTGCCGCCGGGCGCCGAGCAGAGATAAACAATGAGCAGTTCTTC.

With regard to this clonotype: One end of the junction is discordant with germline, which a read error may explain. The chain couples TRBV5-1 to TRBJ2-3; D remains ambiguous. This CDR3 region has 15 residues. Per the germline V gene, CDR1 is SGHRS and CDR2 is YFSETQ. In DNA form, the CDR3 reads TGCGCCAGCAGCCCCGTCGATAGCTCGATAGATACGCGGTATTTT. Its protein is CASSPVDSSIDTRYF.

V is TRBV19 and J is TRBJ2-1; 9 bases agree with TRBD2. The junction had 11 bases not matched to a gene; V was cut back by 3 bases and J by 2 bases. CDR1 LNHDA and CDR2 SQIVND come from the germline V gene (reference sequence). The CDR3 sequence is 18 residues long. The CDR3 reads CASSMAGLAGRAYNEQFF. As DNA, the CDR3 is TGTGCCAGTAGTATGGCGGGCCTAGCGGGGAGGGCCTACAATGAGCAGTTCTTC.

This chain joins TRBV3-1 and TRBJ2-5, with 7 bases that match TRBD2. In germline, CDR1 is LGHDT, CDR2 YNNKEL (reference sequence). V trimming: 1 base; J trimming: 11 bases; junction bases outside the gene matches: 13. The length of the CDR3 is 15 residues. The chain's CDR3 is CASSQVSGMGPKQYF. CDR3 DNA: TGTGCCAGCAGCCAAGTCAGCGGGATGGGGCCCAAGCAGTACTTC.

This clonotype was found a few times. V gene TRBV27 combines with J gene TRBJ2-7; 11 nucleotides match TRBD2. With 5 bases clipped from V and 4 bases from J, the junction kept 7 bases outside the gene matches. This CDR3 comprises 15 residues. Germline V gene sequence: CDR1 MNHEY, CDR2 SMNVEV (reference sequence). The CDR3 protein is CASSNPRTSGYEQYF. For the CDR3, the DNA is TGTGCCAGCAGTAACCCCAGGACTAGCGGGTACGAGCAGTACTTC.

This clonotype was seen a handful of times. The V and J genes are TRBV12-3 or TRBV12-4 and TRBJ2-7; 8 bases align to TRBD1. The CDR3 spans 15 residues. With V trimmed by 6 bases and J by 3 bases, 10 bases remained unmatched. The CDR3 loop reads CASRSGTGEFYEQYF. DNA of the CDR3: TGTGCCAGCAGATCGGGGACAGGTGAATTCTACGAGCAGTACTTC.

The rearrangement uses TRBV2 and TRBJ1-5; no reliable D call. The CDR3 is made up of 17 amino acids. Germline values: CDR1 SNHLY, CDR2 FYNNEI. V was clipped by 0 bases and J by 0 bases, with 12 bases between them. The CDR3 DNA is TGTGCCAGCAGTGAAGCCGTCGGGCGGAATAGCAATCAGCCCCAGCATTTT. Translation: CASSEAVGRNSNQPQHF. Looking up the rest from reference TRBV2 and TRBJ1-5 gives the full variable domain: EPEVTQTPSHQVTQMGQEVILRCVPISNHLYFYWYRQILGQKVEFLVSFYNNEISEKSEIFDDQFSVERPDGSNFTLKIRSTKLEDSAMYFCASSEAVGRNSNQPQHFGDGTRLSIL.

This clonotype has only a few counts. The V call is TRBV10-3, the J call TRBJ1-2, with D perhaps TRBD1 (5 bases). Germline V gives CDR1 ENHRY, CDR2 SYGVKD. Trimming took 3 bases from V and 8 from J, leaving 10 bases between them. There are 12 residues in the CDR3. The CDR3 region is CAISDGGSGYTF. Written as DNA, the CDR3 is TGTGCCATCAGTGATGGGGGGAGCGGCTACACCTTC.

In regard to this clonotype: A much larger clone lies a single base off, so this may be a read error. This chain connects TRBV14 to TRBJ2-1; the match to TRBD1 covers 7 bases. CDR1 is SGHDN, CDR2 FVKESK, per germline. This CDR3 spans 14 amino acids. This CDR3 reads CASRPTITGDERFF. DNA for the CDR3: TGTGCCAGCAGGCCTACAATAACAGGGGACGAGCGGTTCTTC.

The chain has TRBV12-3 or TRBV12-4 and TRBJ2-7; TRBD2 might be the D (6 bases). This CDR3 is built from 13 residues. The V gene lost 3 bases and the J gene lost 7 bases, with 13 bases spanning the gap. This CDR3 reads CASSFGGKREQYF. The CDR3, as DNA: TGTGCCAGCAGTTTTGGAGGGAAGAGAGAGCAGTACTTC.

Points on this clonotype: A junction end diverges from the germline sequence, so it may reflect a read error. This chain connects TRBV19 to TRBJ2-7; 8 nucleotides match TRBD1. Germline V gives CDR1 LNHDA, CDR2 SQIVND (reference sequence). The CDR3 length is 14 residues. The CDR3 DNA reads as TGTGCCCGTAGTCGGGGACAGGCGGTTGGCGAGCAGTACTTC. It encodes CARSRGQAVGEQYF.

The rearrangement links TRBV7-9 to TRBJ2-7, with D possibly matching TRBD1 (5 bases). This CDR3 region has 16 residues. The germline CDR1 and CDR2 sequences are SEHNR and FQNEAQ (reference sequence). Trimming left V 0 bases short and J 5 bases short, with 17 bases between. CDR3 sequence: CASSLALGLSSNEQYF. CDR3 coding DNA: TGTGCCAGCAGCTTAGCGCTGGGGCTATCAAGTAACGAGCAGTACTTC.

The V and J genes are TRBV12-3 or TRBV12-4 and TRBJ2-4; possibly TRBD1 for D (5 bases). The J call is doubtful: the DNA matches TRBJ2-7 better. The CDR3 runs to 13 residues. For the CDR3, the DNA is TGTGCCAGCAGTCCCGACAGAATGCACGAGCAGTACTTC. Its protein is CASSPDRMHEQYF.

The chain joins TRBV7-3 to TRBJ2-2, with 8 nucleotides matching TRBD1. Unmatched junction bases numbered 8, after V lost 5 bases and J lost 6 bases. The CDR3 has 15 amino acids. The germline V gene has CDR1 SGHTA and CDR2 FQGTGA. The CDR3, as DNA: TGTGCCAGCAGCCTACGACAGGGGTTGGCCGGGGAGCTGTTTTTT. Encoded protein: CASSLRQGLAGELFF.

This clonotype occurred once. The gene calls are TRBV12-3 or TRBV12-4 and TRBJ2-3; 10 bases line up with TRBD2. The CDR3 contains 16 residues. V shed 3 bases and J 2 bases; nucleotides not matched to a gene: 5. The CDR3 region is CASSFLAGETTDTQYF. The CDR3 bases are TGTGCCAGCAGTTTTCTAGCGGGAGAAACCACAGATACGCAGTATTTT.

The CDR3 loop reads CSVDRGDEQFF. DNA for the CDR3: TGCAGCGTCGACCGAGGCGATGAGCAGTTCTTC. This rearrangement joins TRBV29-1 to TRBJ2-1; no clear D. There are 11 residues in the CDR3. Germline-derived CDR1 and CDR2 are SQVTM and ANQGSEA. Between the trimmed V and J ends, which lost 6 bases and 8 bases, there was a span of 11 bases.

The chain is built from TRBV4-1 and TRBJ1-2, with 8 nucleotides matching TRBD1. CDR3 length: 16 residues. Germline V gene lookup returns CDR1 MGHRA and CDR2 YSYEKL. The junction had 14 bases not matched to a gene; V was cut back by 8 bases and J by 3 bases. CDR3 in amino acids: CASGISGQGKDYGYTF. The CDR3 DNA reads TGCGCCAGCGGGATTAGCGGACAGGGAAAGGACTATGGCTACACCTTC.

The chain uses TRBV28 and TRBJ2-3; D uncertain. Trimming pared 2 bases from V and 4 bases from J, leaving 16 bases between. Germline CDR1 and CDR2: MDHEN and SYDVKM. This CDR3 comprises 16 residues. This chain's CDR3 is CASSLHGTAIPDTQYF. The CDR3 nucleotides are TGTGCCAGCAGTTTACACGGAACAGCCATTCCAGATACGCAGTATTTT. The whole variable domain, filled in from reference TRBV28 and TRBJ2-3, reads DVKVTQSSRYLVKRTGEKVFLECVQDMDHENMFWYRQDPGLGLRLIYFSYDVKMKEKGDIPEGYSVSREKKERFSLILESASTNQTSMYLCASSLHGTAIPDTQYFGPGTRLTVL.

This clonotype was detected only a few times. V is TRBV7-3 and J is TRBJ2-3; TRBD2 matches 7 bases. Germline CDR1 is SGHTA and CDR2 is FQGTGA. V shed 1 base, J shed 5 bases, and the junction held 6 bases outside the gene matches. The CDR3 is 15 amino acids. CDR3 residues: CASSLMLAGVDTQYF. CDR3 in DNA: TGTGCCAGCAGCTTAATGCTGGCGGGAGTAGATACGCAGTATTTT.